This TCR beta chain was profiled in a study of T cells in Graves' hyperthyroidism and ophthalmopathy. In germline, CDR1 is ENHRY, CDR2 SYGVKD. The V and J ends lost 11 bases and 6 bases respectively, with 14 bases between them. This CDR3 spans 11 amino acids. The table lists this clonotype with a few counts. Using RNA transcripts as the source, TCR beta CDR3 regions were amplified. Carried out on the TCR CDR3, a first-round RT-PCR used the HTBI primer set. A single record per CDR3 protein comes from TCRdb applying MiXCR to the multiplex PCR reads. The sample has about 560,000 distinct CDR3 sequences, over 15% seen once; the top ten hold about 20%.

Material: blood. The sequence was obtained from a woman between 18 and 29 years old with Graves' hyperthyroidism. V is TRBV10-3 and J is TRBJ2-7; D possibly matches TRBD1 or TRBD2 (5 bases each). The CDR3 DNA reads as TGTGCCGTCGGCCGGGGCTCCGAGCAGTACTTC. Translating it yields CAVGRGSEQYF.